Here is one T cell receptor beta chain with its context. With a much larger clone just one base away, this may be a read error. Trimming removed 7 bases from V and 10 bases from J, with 14 bases in between. Germline CDR1 MNHEY, CDR2 SVGAGI. CDR3 size: 12 residues. The data were obtained in a study of shared clonotypes between healthy human individuals. The assay ran at deep level. TCRdb's table, derived via immunoSEQ multiplex PCR, lists solely in-frame clones and lacks some. Of about 560,000 clones in the sample, around 78% were seen once. The chain combines TRBV6-5 with TRBJ2-1; D ambiguous. The source of this sequence is a middle-aged woman in good health. Some clones in this sample may be carry-over from other donors' samples. Specimen: PBMCs. This CDR3 reads CASIDSYGEQFF. Written as DNA, the CDR3 is TGTGCCAGCATCGACTCGTATGGGGAGCAGTTCTTC.